The sequence of this TCR beta chain was determined in a study of T-cell reconstitution after alpha-beta-depleted transplantation in children (dated by TCRdb to about 2016). For context, the study as a whole: Using TCR repertoire profiling, the study followed T-cell immune reconstitution in a quantitative way in children after TCRalphabeta/CD19-depleted allogeneic hematopoietic cell transplantation. Results and caveats for the whole study, not just this receptor: The apparently early recovery of alphabetaT-cell counts about two months after transplant reportedly depended on only several hundred rapidly expanded clones that came from non-depleted graft cells. In some patients, high TCRbeta diversity at day 60 was attributed to recipient T cells and intrathymic progenitors that had survived conditioning. Hyperexpanded clone frequencies declined over subsequent months; after one year, T-cell counts and TCRbeta diversity were mostly attributed to newly produced T cells.

In this sample, this clonotype turned up many times. The antigen it binds to is not known. No much larger clone is present one base from it, and per-base qualities are unavailable. The library was built by means of PCR. The sample was run on an Illumina HiSeq 2500. Molecular barcoding was employed in the preparation of TCR libraries, with unique molecular identifiers being used to normalize TCRbeta repertoire quantification. TCRdb reworked the public reads: Q25 trimming with fastp, MiXCR clone assembly, productive beta chains retained. One record per CDR3 amino acid sequence lists the most common genes and DNA. This sample is represented by around 450,000 distinct CDR3 sequences; around two fifths of them were singletons. The ten largest account for under 30% of the sample. The V end gives up 0 bases and the J end 3 bases, leaving 4 bases in the junction not matched to a gene. From its cysteine to its phenylalanine, the CDR3 spans 15 amino acids. Only the CDR3 DNA is retained, 45 bases long and in frame from the first base. CDR1 DFQATT and CDR2 SNEGSKA are derived from the germline V gene (reference sequence).

The treatment or condition label of this sample denotes: allogeneic hematopoietic cell transplantation with graft depleted of TCRalphabeta T cells and CD19 B cells. The children who served as transplant recipients had been given grafts of TCRalphabeta/CD19-depleted allogeneic hematopoietic cells. The specimen was PBMCs, collected before TCRalphabeta/CD19-depleted stem cell transplant. The sequence came from a girl under 10 years old with aplastic anemia, due to receive a stem cell transplant. The sequence is built from TRBV20-1 and TRBJ2-5, with 10 bases matching TRBD2. The DNA reads as follows: TGCAGTGCTAGAGATCGGGGACTAGCGAAAGAGACCCAGTACTTC. This encodes CSARDRGLAKETQYF.